This TCR beta chain was observed in a study of cytomegalovirus exposure and HLA in healthy donors. Regarding the study as a whole: TRBV6-2, TRBV6-3 and other indistinguishable V segments were excluded.

V lost 3 bases to trimming and J lost 6 bases; unmatched junction nucleotides: 7. Germline V gene data show CDR1 as KGHSH and CDR2 as LQKENI. The CDR3 extends over 15 amino acids. To note about this clone: Antigen unknown.

Use of 60 Vbeta and 13 Jbeta primers characterized the PCR. Repertoires were generated with immunoSEQ multiplex PCR, while TCRdb's copy carries only in-frame clones and drops some. The sample yields about 78,000 clones, 55% to 85% seen once. V and J are TRBV18 and TRBJ1-5; 8 bases fit TRBD1. The sample was PBMCs. This clonotype originated in a middle-aged woman in good health and CMV-seropositive. CDR3 protein: CASSPSGGPGQPQHF. In DNA, the CDR3 is TGTGCCAGCTCACCGTCAGGGGGCCCCGGTCAGCCCCAGCATTTT.